This T cell receptor beta chain was identified in a study of CD8 T cells in ankylosing spondylitis. Using quantitative 5'-RACE with molecular barcodes, the authors made TCR beta libraries. TCRdb reprocessed the 5' RACE reads via MiXCR and lists one record per CDR3 protein. Of 250,000 to 300,000 distinct CDR3 sequences listed, over 15% are singletons. Trimming removed 2 bases from V and 4 bases from J; junction bases left unmatched: 7. The CDR3 extends over 16 amino acids. CDR1 is MNHEY and CDR2 is SMNVEV in the germline V gene (reference sequence). A few counts support this clonotype. The sequenced sample consisted of blood, either unsorted or a sorted T cell fraction (not recorded which). The chain couples TRBV27 to TRBJ2-7; 11 bases are shared with TRBD2. The receptor was isolated from a male donor with ankylosing spondylitis or in good health (not recorded which). The chain's CDR3 is CASSLVLAGGRYEQYF. In DNA, the CDR3 is TGTGCCAGCAGTTTAGTGCTAGCGGGAGGTCGGTACGAGCAGTACTTC.